The present T cell receptor (beta chain) was sequenced within a study of Graves' ophthalmopathy and Graves' hyperthyroidism. Study-level information: There was a collection of peripheral blood at initial diagnosis, before any treatment.

Amplified material comprised TCR beta CDR3 regions derived from RNA transcripts. A first-round RT-PCR used HTBI primers, followed by a second-round multiplex PCR. TCRdb independently ran MiXCR on the multiplex PCR reads; one entry per CDR3 protein. The table has about 700,000 distinct CDR3 sequences, roughly two fifths seen once. Germline V gene lookup returns CDR1 MNHEY and CDR2 SMNVEV (reference sequence). Trimming removed 2 bases from V and 9 bases from J, with 8 bases in between. This CDR3 comprises 13 residues. This clonotype was observed at least ten times. Its target is unknown. Points from the study as a whole: Blood also carried most expanded thyroid clonotypes exceeding 0.001 frequency.

The PBMCs originated from roughly 9.6 ml of fresh peripheral blood. The V call is TRBV27, the J call TRBJ1-6, with unresolved D. The receptor comes from an adult man with Graves' ophthalmopathy. Sequenced: peripheral blood. CDR3 sequence reads: CASSLSPSSPLHF. The DNA of the CDR3 is TGTGCCAGCAGTTTAAGTCCCAGTTCACCCCTCCACTTT.